This is a list of T cell receptor beta chains from one sample in a study of cytomegalovirus exposure and HLA in healthy donors. The repertoire was sequenced with immunoSEQ multiplex PCR; TCRdb's copy has only in-frame clones and lacks some. The sample includes some 180,000 clones, just under 80% seen only once; the top ten take approximately 2.9%. The sample consisted of PBMCs. Source of these receptors: a female donor in good health and CMV-seronegative. The CDR3 runs from the conserved cysteine through the conserved F or W.

TRBV6-5,CASSYDRGLEAFF
TRBV30,CAWSMSAGNTIYF
TRBV7-8,CASSLAGTGDDYEQYF
TRBV19,CASSSRGGKNTEAFF
TRBV2,CASSVMIGGSRYEQYF
TRBV5-1,CASSFTPTALTGELFF
TRBV9,CASSGQTGAGANVLTF
TRBV11-3,CASSLEVTGSDNEQFF
TRBV11-3,CASSLGLRLAGANEQFF
TRBV27,CASSIRTGGTEAFF
TRBV9,CASSGILGSLNNSPLHF
TRBV29-1,CSALRLAGSNEQFF
TRBV4-1,CASSDTTETQYF
TRBV7-9,CSSSLTGQAGNTIYF
TRBV7-2,CASSLVAGGFTDTQYF
TRBV4-3,CASSQFLQGGRAEAFF